Each of the 19 T cell receptor beta chains below was sequenced from the same sample in a study of blood T cell repertoires in COVID-19. Assay used: immunoSEQ multiplex PCR; TCRdb lists only in-frame clones, some missing. The data show about 170,000 clones, with approximately 90% seen just once and roughly 5% held by the top ten. Material: peripheral blood. The source is a man aged 18 to 29 with COVID-19, enrolled during active disease.

The V gene is TRBV4-3, the J gene TRBJ1-2; the D is unclear. The CDR3 runs 14 residues. The V end was cut by 4 bases, the J end by 0 bases, with 9 bases between. Germline loops: CDR1 LGHNA, CDR2 YSLEER. In DNA, the CDR3 is TGCGCCAGCAGCCCGGTCGGGGCTAACTATGGCTACACCTTC. This translates into CASSPVGANYGYTF.

The rearrangement joins TRBV5-1 to TRBJ2-3, with D possibly being TRBD2 (6 bases). The V gene lost 7 bases and the J gene lost 2 bases, with 17 bases spanning the gap. The germline CDR1 and CDR2 sequences are SGHRS and YFSETQ. The CDR3 totals 15 residues. CDR3 DNA sequence: TGCGCCAGCCGACGGGGAGGTTGGGCCACAGATACGCAGTATTTT. This gives the protein CASRRGGWATDTQYF.

This chain links TRBV29-1 with TRBJ2-1, with 9 bases lining up with TRBD2. Germline CDR1 is SQVTM and CDR2 is ANQGSEA. The V gene end was trimmed by 1 base and the J gene end by 0 bases; junction bases not matched to a gene: 7. The CDR3 length is 17 residues. This CDR3 reads CSVEGLAGSSSYNEQFF. In nucleotides, the CDR3 is TGCAGCGTTGAAGGGCTAGCGGGGTCAAGCTCCTACAATGAGCAGTTCTTC.

The chain couples TRBV27 to TRBJ2-1, with D unclear. In germline, CDR1 is MNHEY, CDR2 SMNVEV (reference sequence). V gave up 6 bases and J gave up 3 bases, with 3 bases separating them. The CDR3 has 11 residues. CDR3 amino acids: CASRSYNEQFF. Here the CDR3 DNA reads TGTGCCAGCAGGAGCTACAATGAGCAGTTCTTC.

The table lists this clone with a count of one. The chain employs TRBV7-9 and TRBJ2-1, with 8 nucleotides matching TRBD2. Germline CDR1 and CDR2: SEHNR and FQNEAQ (reference sequence). With 5 bases clipped from V and 8 bases from J, the junction kept 17 bases outside the gene matches. This CDR3 has 17 amino acids. CDR3 loop: CASSRGGRSMLSDEQFF. The CDR3 DNA reads TGTGCCAGCAGCCGGGGGGGTAGGAGTATGCTATCGGATGAGCAGTTCTTC.

The V call is TRBV5-6, the J call TRBJ2-7; D is ambiguous. V was pared by 7 bases and J by 0 bases, with 17 bases between. The CDR3 spans 15 residues. Germline V gene data show CDR1 as SGHDT and CDR2 as YYEEEE. The CDR3 region is CASGYSSESSYEQYF. The CDR3 DNA follows: TGTGCCAGCGGCTACTCCAGCGAGAGCTCCTACGAGCAGTACTTC.

The chain is built from TRBV4-1 and TRBJ2-3; D call uncertain. The V end was cut by 1 base, the J end by 4 bases, with 12 bases between. This CDR3 is 15 amino acids long. Germline CDR1 is MGHRA and CDR2 is YSYEKL. The chain's CDR3 is CASSQVLAFPDTQYF. The CDR3 region has the DNA TGCGCCAGCAGCCAAGTTTTGGCTTTCCCAGATACGCAGTATTTT.

The rearrangement uses TRBV19 and TRBJ1-2, with D unresolved. V shed 9 bases and J shed 8 bases, with 10 bases lying between them. Germline loops: CDR1 LNHDA, CDR2 SQIVND (reference sequence). CDR3 length equals 10 residues. The CDR3, as DNA: TGTGCCAGCCGAGGCGGGGGCTACACCTTC. Its translation is CASRGGGYTF.

The rearrangement links TRBV19 to TRBJ1-3, with D unresolved. The CDR3 length is 15 residues. The ends were cut back, 5 bases at V and 0 bases at J, with 11 bases in the middle. Germline lookup yields CDR1 LNHDA and CDR2 SQIVND (reference sequence). The CDR3 region has the DNA TGTGCCAGTAGTCCAGGCAGTTACTCTGGAAACACCATATATTTT. Translation gives CASSPGSYSGNTIYF.

This clone appeared once. This chain's CDR3 is CASSLYYEQYF. As DNA, the CDR3 is TGTGCCAGCAGTTTATACTACGAGCAGTACTTC. This sequence joins TRBV12-3 or TRBV12-4 and TRBJ2-7, with D unresolved. Trimming left V 2 bases short and J 3 bases short, with 2 bases between. The CDR3 is 11 residues long.

The chain carries TRBV7-9 and TRBJ1-1, with 9 positions matching TRBD1. V shed 11 bases, J shed 6 bases, and the junction held 7 bases outside the gene matches. CDR3 length: 12 residues. Germline values: CDR1 SEHNR, CDR2 FQNEAQ (reference sequence). CDR3 residues: CAGKQGAAEAFF. The CDR3, as DNA: TGTGCCGGAAAACAGGGGGCGGCTGAAGCTTTCTTT.

V usage is TRBV28 and J usage is TRBJ1-3, with D uncertain. The germline CDR1 and CDR2 sequences are MDHEN and SYDVKM. Trimming removed 6 bases from V and 1 base from J, with 10 bases in between. The CDR3 is 14 residues long. The CDR3 region is CASSPGFSGNTIYF. CDR3 nucleotide sequence: TGTGCCAGCAGCCCGGGTTTTTCTGGAAACACCATATATTTT.

This clone was seen a few times. The gene calls are TRBV7-9 and TRBJ2-1; tentatively, D is TRBD2 (6 bases). V dropped 6 bases and J dropped 0 bases, with 15 bases sitting between them. The germline V gene has CDR1 SEHNR and CDR2 FQNEAQ (reference sequence). The CDR3 is 16 residues long. This chain's CDR3 is CASRPRLGSSYNEQFF. DNA for the CDR3: TGTGCCAGCAGGCCCAGACTAGGTAGCTCCTACAATGAGCAGTTCTTC.

The V gene is TRBV12-5, the J gene TRBJ1-1, with D perhaps TRBD1 (6 bases). The CDR3 loop spans 12 amino acids. The V gene lost 3 bases and the J gene lost 4 bases, with 6 bases spanning the gap. Germline V gene lookup returns CDR1 LGHNT and CDR2 FRNRAP. In nucleotides, the CDR3 is TGTGCTAGTGGTTTCAGGGGCACTGAAGCTTTCTTT. This codes for CASGFRGTEAFF.

In nucleotides, the CDR3 is TGTGCCACTGGGACAGGAGGGAACGAAAAACTGTTTTTT. Amino acids: CATGTGGNEKLFF. The chain carries TRBV19 and TRBJ1-4, with 8 bases fitting TRBD1. Germline V CDR1 and CDR2: LNHDA, SQIVND (reference sequence). With 10 bases clipped from V and 8 bases from J, the junction kept 9 bases outside the gene matches. CDR3 length: 13 amino acids.

This clone was counted a few times. The chain has TRBV10-3 and TRBJ1-1; no clear D. CDR1 is ENHRY, CDR2 SYGVKD, per germline. The CDR3 length is 17 residues. Trimming took 4 bases from V and 3 from J, leaving 21 bases between them. The CDR3 spells CAISGVEGQFLHTEAFF. The CDR3 DNA reads TGTGCCATCAGTGGAGTGGAGGGTCAATTCTTACACACTGAAGCTTTCTTT.

This rearrangement joins TRBV9 to TRBJ1-1; D possibly corresponds to TRBD1 (5 bases). Germline CDR1 and CDR2: SGDLS and YYNGEE. This CDR3 is built from 13 residues. Trimming pared 3 bases from V and 7 bases from J, leaving 13 bases between. CDR3 protein: CASSAGWGDEAFF. The CDR3 coding sequence is TGTGCCAGCAGCGCTGGATGGGGGGATGAAGCTTTCTTT.

J is TRBJ2-5 and V is TRBV15, with 9 bases aligning to TRBD1. The germline V gene encodes CDR1 LNHNV and CDR2 YYDKDF (reference sequence). Losses at the gene ends were 0 bases for V and 5 bases for J; bases not matched to a gene: 7. This CDR3 contains 16 residues. The CDR3 nucleotides read TGTGCCACCAGCAGAGATCCACAGGGGGCGTGGGAGACCCAGTACTTC. This sequence encodes CATSRDPQGAWETQYF.

This clone was detected once. The rearrangement links TRBV10-3 to TRBJ2-3, with 7 nucleotides matching TRBD1. The CDR3 is 14 residues long. With V trimmed by 2 bases and J by 2 bases, 1 base remained unmatched. CDR1 is ENHRY and CDR2 is SYGVKD in the germline V gene. The CDR3 is CAISEGQDTDTQYF. DNA of the CDR3: TGTGCCATCAGTGAGGGACAGGACACAGATACGCAGTATTTT.